Below, 6 T cell receptor beta chains from the same sample are listed, as sequenced in a study of breast tumors, draining lymph nodes, adjacent tissues. Samples came from axillary lymph nodes draining the breast cancer. Via MiXCR, TCRdb re-called the multiplex PCR reads, giving one row per CDR3 protein. Seen here are 180,000 or so distinct CDR3 sequences, roughly 35% observed once, and the top ten hold roughly 3.8%. What was sequenced was axillary lymph node tissue. These receptors were taken from a female donor with breast cancer. Some clones in this sample may be carry-over from other donors' samples.

The J gene is TRBJ1-3, the V gene TRBV6-6; 10 positions match TRBD1. CDR3 size: 16 residues. Trimming cost V 0 bases and J 9 bases; bases outside gene matches: 8. From germline, CDR1 is MNHNY and CDR2 SVGAGI (reference sequence). CDR3 in amino acids: CASSYSRGTGVGTIYF. The CDR3 DNA reads as TGTGCCAGCAGTTACTCACGCGGGACAGGGGTTGGCACCATATATTTT.

This clonotype was counted ten times or more. The chain recombines TRBV20-1 with TRBJ1-6; D remains unclear. Germline V gene sequence: CDR1 DFQATT, CDR2 SNEGSKA (reference sequence). Trimming cost V 8 bases and J 9 bases, with 17 bases left between them. The CDR3 has 13 amino acids. CDR3 coding DNA: TGCAGTCCTCGAGGTCCTTACAGTTCACCCCTCCACTTT. This translates into CSPRGPYSSPLHF.

This clonotype has a count of ten or more. This sequence joins TRBV7-2 and TRBJ2-2; D is unresolved. Trimming removed 3 bases from V and 4 bases from J, with 6 bases in between. Germline lookup yields CDR1 SGHTA and CDR2 FQGNSA. The CDR3 is made up of 13 amino acids. The chain's CDR3 is CASSFKSTGELFF. In nucleotides, the CDR3 is TGTGCCAGCAGCTTTAAGTCCACCGGGGAGCTGTTTTTT.

This clonotype was picked up many times. A much bigger clone sits one base away, suggesting this may be a read error. V usage is TRBV12-3 or TRBV12-4 and J usage is TRBJ1-4; the D is unclear. This CDR3 is built from 12 residues. The DNA for the CDR3 is TGTGCCAGCAGTTTCGTTAATGAAAAACTGCTTTTT. Protein: CASSFVNEKLLF.

This clonotype has at least ten counts. CDR3 sequence reads: CSAREGTRGAFF. The CDR3 DNA reads TGCAGTGCTAGAGAGGGGACACGGGGTGCTTTCTTT. The chain is built from TRBV20-1 and TRBJ1-1; TRBD1 might be the D (6 bases). From germline, CDR1 is DFQATT and CDR2 SNEGSKA (reference sequence). Trimming took off 0 bases at V and 11 bases at J, with 13 bases between the two ends. The CDR3 extends over 12 amino acids.

This clonotype was seen a few times. DNA of the CDR3: TGTGCCAGCAGGGCAACGGGACACCCAAATTCACCCCTCCACTTT. Translated: CASRATGHPNSPLHF. The chain has TRBV7-9 and TRBJ1-6, with D tentatively TRBD1 (6 bases). The CDR3 covers 15 residues. Germline CDR1 SEHNR, CDR2 FQNEAQ (reference sequence). Trimming left V 6 bases short and J 7 bases short, with 16 bases between.